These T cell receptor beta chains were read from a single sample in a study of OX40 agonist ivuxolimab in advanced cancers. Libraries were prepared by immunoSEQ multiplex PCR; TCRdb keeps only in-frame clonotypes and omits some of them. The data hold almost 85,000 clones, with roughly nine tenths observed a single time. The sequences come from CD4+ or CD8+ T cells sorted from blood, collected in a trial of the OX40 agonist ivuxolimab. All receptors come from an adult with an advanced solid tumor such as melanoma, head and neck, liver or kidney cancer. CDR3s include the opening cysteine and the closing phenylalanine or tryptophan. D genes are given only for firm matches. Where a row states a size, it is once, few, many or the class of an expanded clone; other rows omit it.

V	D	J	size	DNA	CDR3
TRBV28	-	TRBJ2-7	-	TGTGCCAGCATCCATCCAGGACAGTCCTACGAGCAGTACTTC	CASIHPGQSYEQYF
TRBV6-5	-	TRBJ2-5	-	TGTGCCAGCAGTTACTCAGGGGGTCAAGAGACCCAGTACTTC	CASSYSGGQETQYF
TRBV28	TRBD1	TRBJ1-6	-	TGTGCCAGCTTGCACAGGGGTAATTCACCCCTCCACTTT	CASLHRGNSPLHF
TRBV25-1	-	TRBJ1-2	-	TGTGCCAGCAGTCCTGTAAGGGGCGCCTATGGCTACACCTTC	CASSPVRGAYGYTF
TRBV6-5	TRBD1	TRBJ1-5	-	TGTGCCAGCAGCCAACGGACAGGGGGAAGTCAGCCCCAGCATTTT	CASSQRTGGSQPQHF
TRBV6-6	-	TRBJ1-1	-	TGTGCCAGCAGTCCCCTTGGTAACACTGAAGCTTTCTTT	CASSPLGNTEAFF
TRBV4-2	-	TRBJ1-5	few	TGTGCCAGCAGCCAACAGAGGGGCTCGGGCAATCAGCCCCAGCATTTT	CASSQQRGSGNQPQHF
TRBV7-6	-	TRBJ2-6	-	TGTGCCAGCAGCTTAGCGTGGGGGACCGGGGCCAACGTCCTGACTTTC	CASSLAWGTGANVLTF
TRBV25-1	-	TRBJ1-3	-	TGTGCCAGCAGTGAATCGAGGGGACGTAAATTCTCTGGAAACACCATATATTTT	CASSESRGRKFSGNTIYF
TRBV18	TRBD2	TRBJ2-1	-	TGTGCCTCAGCGGGAGGTTTTTACAATGAGCAGTTCTTC	CASAGGFYNEQFF
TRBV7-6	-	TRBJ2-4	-	TGTGCCAGCAGCCCGACCGTCCTGCCTACGTCCAAAAACATTCAGTACTTC	CASSPTVLPTSKNIQYF
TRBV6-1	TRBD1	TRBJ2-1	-	TGTGCCAGCAGCCGGGACAGGGTATACAATGAGCAGTTCTTC	CASSRDRVYNEQFF
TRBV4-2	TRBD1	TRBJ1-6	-	TGTGCCAGCAGCCAAGCGGCGGGACAGGGTATCTCACCCCTCCACTTT	CASSQAAGQGISPLHF
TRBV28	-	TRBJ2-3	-	TGTGCCAGCAGTATAGGGAGGAGCTTAAATACGCAGTATTTT	CASSIGRSLNTQYF
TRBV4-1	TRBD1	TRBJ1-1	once	TGCGCCAGCAGCCAGTTGCTGTCTCGGAGGCAGGGGGGTAGGAACACTGAAGCTTTCTTT	CASSQLLSRRQGGRNTEAFF
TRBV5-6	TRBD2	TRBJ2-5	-	TGTGCCAGCAGCTTTTTTGTCGGGAGGGCCGATGAGACCCAGTACTTC	CASSFFVGRADETQYF
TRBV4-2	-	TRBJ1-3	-	TGTGCCAGCTCCCCGGGCGGAGGCGGAAACACCATATATTTT	CASSPGGGGNTIYF
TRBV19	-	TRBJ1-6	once	TGTGCCAGTAGTACCCTAGGACAGACAGGAGTGGAACCCCTCCACTTT	CASSTLGQTGVEPLHF
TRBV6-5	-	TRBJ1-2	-	TGTGCCAGCAGTTTCAGTGGAGGGTATGGCTACACCTTC	CASSFSGGYGYTF
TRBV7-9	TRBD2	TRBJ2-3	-	TGTGCCAGCAGCACCGGGACTAGCGGGAGCCCAAGCACAGATACGCAGTATTTT	CASSTGTSGSPSTDTQYF
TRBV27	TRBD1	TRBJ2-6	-	TGTGCCAGCAGAACCGGACAGGGGAGATCTGGGGCCAACGTCCTGACTTTC	CASRTGQGRSGANVLTF
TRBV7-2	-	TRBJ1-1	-	TGTGCCAGCAGCTTAGGAGGACGTACTGAAGCTTTCTTT	CASSLGGRTEAFF
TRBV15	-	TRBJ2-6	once	TGTGCCACCAGCAGAGATAAAGGGGCTGGGGCCAACGTCCTGACTTTC	CATSRDKGAGANVLTF